The present TCR beta chain was sequenced within a study of early T cells in non-severe SARS-CoV-2 infection. About the research overall: The chains were unpaired, and the sequenced material was bulk RNA from unsorted whole blood.

Concerning this clonotype itself: Its matching antigen is unknown.

Study observations and caveats: VDJdb matching skewed toward anti-spike CD8 responses, missing private and CD4 specificities.

Researchers attached unique molecular identifiers to individual cDNA molecules. From the 5' RACE reads, TCRdb called clonotypes with MiXCR, one entry per CDR3 protein. In the table there are tens of thousands of distinct CDR3 sequences, 6% to 7% of which are singletons. The CDR3 loop spans 16 amino acids. CDR1 is LGHNA, CDR2 YSLEER, per germline. Trimming stripped 1 base from V and 4 bases from J, with 11 bases between. The receptor comes from an adult who was a healthcare worker with PCR-confirmed SARS-CoV-2 infection or an uninfected control (not recorded which). The sample taken for sequencing was whole blood. The chain carries TRBV4-3 and TRBJ2-6; no firm D call. CDR3: CASSQVVNPGANVLTF. CDR3 sequence (DNA): TGCGCCAGCAGCCAAGTTGTGAATCCGGGGGCCAACGTCCTGACTTTC.